The TCR beta chain described here comes from a study of PD-1 blockade in classical Hodgkin lymphoma. This CDR3 contains 15 residues. V shed 4 bases and J 2 bases; nucleotides not matched to a gene: 7. Looked up from germline, CDR1 is SGHRS and CDR2 is YFSETQ. TCRdb's copy holds only in-frame clones and misses some; the assay was immunoSEQ multiplex PCR. Among 9,000 to 10,000 clones listed, over 80% were seen once. Time point noted: cycle 4 day 1 (C4D1), after 5 to 7 weeks of nivolumab. All patients relapsed after autologous stem cell transplantation, and brentuximab vedotin exposure varied. Thawed PBMCs yielded CD4+ T cells through magnetic negative selection.

The chain combines TRBV5-1 with TRBJ2-7; 9 bases match TRBD2. The sequence was obtained from a human donor with classical Hodgkin lymphoma. The sequencing used CD4+ T cells from blood, collected before the fourth cycle of nivolumab. This CDR3 is CASSPIAGVTYEQYF. The CDR3 DNA reads TGCGCCAGCAGCCCTATAGCGGGAGTTACCTACGAGCAGTACTTC.